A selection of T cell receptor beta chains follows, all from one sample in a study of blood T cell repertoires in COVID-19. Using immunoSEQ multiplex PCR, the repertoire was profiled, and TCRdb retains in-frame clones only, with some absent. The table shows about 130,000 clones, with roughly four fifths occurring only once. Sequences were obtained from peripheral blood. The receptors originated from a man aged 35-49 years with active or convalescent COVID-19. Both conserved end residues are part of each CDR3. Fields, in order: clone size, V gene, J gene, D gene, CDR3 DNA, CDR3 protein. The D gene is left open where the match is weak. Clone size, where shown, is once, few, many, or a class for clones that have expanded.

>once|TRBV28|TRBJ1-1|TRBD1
TGTGCCAGTCGCGGAGGGGGCATAAGGACTGAAGCTTTCTTT
CASRGGGIRTEAFF
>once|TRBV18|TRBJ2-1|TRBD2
TGTGCCAGCCCGAGAGGGAGACTAGCGGGGGGTCCAGAACCCCATGAGCAGTTCTTC
CASPRGRLAGGPEPHEQFF
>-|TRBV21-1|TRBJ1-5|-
TGTGCCAGCAGCTCGACAGGGCTTGGGAATCAGCCCCAGCATTTT
CASSSTGLGNQPQHF
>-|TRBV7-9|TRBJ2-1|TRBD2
TGTGCCAGCAGCTTAGTAAGGCGGCAGCGGGAGGACAATGAGCAGTTCTTC
CASSLVRRQREDNEQFF
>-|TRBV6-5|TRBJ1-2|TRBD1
TGCATTTCAGGGGGCAGGGTCGGCTACACCTTC
CISGGRVGYTF
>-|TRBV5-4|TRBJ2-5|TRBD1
TGTGCCAGCAGCAAACCAACTCCAGGGGGAGAGACCCAGTACTTC
CASSKPTPGGETQYF
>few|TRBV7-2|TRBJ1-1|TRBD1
TGTGCCAGCAGCTTATGGGACGCAGGGGGAGCTTTCTTT
CASSLWDAGGAFF
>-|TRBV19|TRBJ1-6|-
TGTGCCAGTAGTAGCATCAGTCCCTCACCCCTCCACTTT
CASSSISPSPLHF
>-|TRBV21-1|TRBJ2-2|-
TGTGCCAGCATCCAGCGGCAGTCGGTCGGGGAGCTGTTTTTT
CASIQRQSVGELFF
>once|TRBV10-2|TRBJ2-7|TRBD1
TGCGCCAGCAGCGGACAGGGGGGCTACGAGCAGTACTTC
CASSGQGGYEQYF
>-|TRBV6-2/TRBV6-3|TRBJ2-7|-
TGTGCCAGCAGTTACAAGGCGGGGAGCCCCTACGAGCAGTACTTC
CASSYKAGSPYEQYF
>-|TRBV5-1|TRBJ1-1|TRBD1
TGCGCCAGCAGCACCGGACAGGGTCCCGCTTTCTTT
CASSTGQGPAFF
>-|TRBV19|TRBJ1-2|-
TGTGCCAGTAGTCCCTCAGGGGCAGGGAGTGCCTATGGCTACACCTTC
CASSPSGAGSAYGYTF
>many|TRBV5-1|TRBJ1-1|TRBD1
TGCGCCAGCAGCTGGGGACAGGGACAAATGAACACTGAAGCTTTCTTT
CASSWGQGQMNTEAFF
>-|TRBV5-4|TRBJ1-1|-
TGTGCCAGCAGCGAGGGACACGGGCTCGGGGAAGCTTTCTTT
CASSEGHGLGEAFF
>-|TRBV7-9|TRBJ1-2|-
TGTGCCAGCAGCTTAAAGGGCGGGGACTATGGCTACACCTTC
CASSLKGGDYGYTF
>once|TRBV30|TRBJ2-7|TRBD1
TGTGCCTGGAGCCTCGGGACAGGGTACTACGAGCAGTACTTC
CAWSLGTGYYEQYF
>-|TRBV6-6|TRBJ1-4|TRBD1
TGTGCCAGCAGTATAACATGGGACAGGGTTGATGAAAAACTGTTTTTT
CASSITWDRVDEKLFF
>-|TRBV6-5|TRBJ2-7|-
TGTGCCAGCAGTTACTCTGACGGGAATGAGCAGTACTTC
CASSYSDGNEQYF
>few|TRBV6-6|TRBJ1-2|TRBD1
TGTGCCAGCAGTGGCGGGACAGTCGCACTAAACTATGGCTACACCTTC
CASSGGTVALNYGYTF
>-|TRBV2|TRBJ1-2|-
TGTGCCAGCAGCTACGGGGAGTATGGCTACACCTTC
CASSYGEYGYTF
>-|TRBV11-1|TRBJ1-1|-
TGTGCCAGCAGCTTAGCCGACACGGTTCGGACTGAAGCTTTCTTT
CASSLADTVRTEAFF
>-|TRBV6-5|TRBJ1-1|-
TGTGCCAGCAGTTACTACGGCGGCGACACTGAAGCTTTCTTT
CASSYYGGDTEAFF
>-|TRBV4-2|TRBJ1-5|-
TGTGCCAGCAGCCAAGATCCGCAGGCTAGCAATCAGCCCCAGCATTTT
CASSQDPQASNQPQHF
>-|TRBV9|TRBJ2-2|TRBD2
TGTGCCAGCAGCGTAGGGCTAGCGGGGGGGACCGGGGAGCTGTTTTTT
CASSVGLAGGTGELFF
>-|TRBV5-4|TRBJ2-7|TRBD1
TGTGCCAGCAGCCCCGGGACAGCTTCCTACGAGCAGTACTTC
CASSPGTASYEQYF
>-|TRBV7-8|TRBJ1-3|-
TGTGCCAGCAGCTTAGCGAGGGCAGGGGACTCTGGAAACACCATATATTTT
CASSLARAGDSGNTIYF
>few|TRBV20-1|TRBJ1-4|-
TGCAGTGCTAAGCATAATGAAAAACTGTTTTTT
CSAKHNEKLFF
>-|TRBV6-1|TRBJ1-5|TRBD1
TGTGCCAGCAGTGAGGGACAGGTACTCAATCAGCCCCAGCATTTT
CASSEGQVLNQPQHF
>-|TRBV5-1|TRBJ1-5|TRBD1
TGCGCCAGCAGCTTGGGGACAGGGGGTTTAAATCAGCCCCAGCATTTT
CASSLGTGGLNQPQHF
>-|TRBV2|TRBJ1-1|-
TGTGCCAGCAGTGAAATAGAAAACACTGAAGCTTTCTTT
CASSEIENTEAFF
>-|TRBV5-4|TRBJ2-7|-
TGTGCCAGCAGCTTACAGGGATACGAGCAGTACTTC
CASSLQGYEQYF
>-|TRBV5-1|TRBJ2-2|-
TGCGCCAGCTCCTCGACACCCCAAGCCGGGGAGCTGTTTTTT
CASSSTPQAGELFF
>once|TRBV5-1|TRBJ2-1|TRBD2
TGCGCCAGCAGCTTGGATCCCCGGGGGGGCTTTGACAATGAGCAGTTCTTC
CASSLDPRGGFDNEQFF
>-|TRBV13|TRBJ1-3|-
TGTGCCAGCAGACTTCACGGAAACACCATATATTTT
CASRLHGNTIYF
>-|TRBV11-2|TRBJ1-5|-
TGTGCCAGCAGTGGGGGGGGCCGGCAGCCCCAGCATTTT
CASSGGGRQPQHF
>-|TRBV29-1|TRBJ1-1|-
TGCAGCGCCTCAGGAAGTCTGCACACTGAAGCTTTCTTT
CSASGSLHTEAFF
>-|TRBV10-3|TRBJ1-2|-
TGTGCCATCAGTGAGCGGGGAAGGGCTAACTATGGCTACACCTTC
CAISERGRANYGYTF
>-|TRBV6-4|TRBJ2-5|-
TGTGCCAGCAGTGAGCAGGGCGTCAAAGGGGAGACCCAGTACTTC
CASSEQGVKGETQYF
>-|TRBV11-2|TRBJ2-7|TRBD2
TGTGCCAGCAGCTTACGCGGGGGGGCCTTCTACGAGCAGTACTTC
CASSLRGGAFYEQYF
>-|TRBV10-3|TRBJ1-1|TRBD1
TGTGCCATCAGTGAGTCGGGACAGATGAACACTGAAGCTTTCTTT
CAISESGQMNTEAFF
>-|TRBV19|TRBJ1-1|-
TGTGCCAGTAGTATTTCAGGGGAAGGCACTGAAGCTTTCTTT
CASSISGEGTEAFF
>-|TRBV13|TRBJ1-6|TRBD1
TGTGCCAGCAAGATGCGGCAGGGGGGCTTGGGTTCACCCCTCCACTTT
CASKMRQGGLGSPLHF
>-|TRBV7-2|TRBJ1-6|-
TGTGCCAGCAGCTTAGGACAGGAGCCTTATTCACCCCTCCACTTT
CASSLGQEPYSPLHF
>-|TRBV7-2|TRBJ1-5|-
TGTGCCAGCAGCTCACTATATAATCAGCCCCAGCATTTT
CASSSLYNQPQHF
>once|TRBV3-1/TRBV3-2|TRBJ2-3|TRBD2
TGTGCCAGCAGCCAGCTGACTAGCGGAGCAACAGATACGCAGTATTTT
CASSQLTSGATDTQYF
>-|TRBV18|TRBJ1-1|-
TGTGCCACCAGCTCAGGGCTTTCTTTCGAGGCTTTCTTT
CATSSGLSFEAFF
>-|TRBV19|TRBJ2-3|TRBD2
TGTGCCAGTAGTAAAACTAGCGGGGGGCTTTCGGGGAGCACAGATACGCAGTATTTT
CASSKTSGGLSGSTDTQYF
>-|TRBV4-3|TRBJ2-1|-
TGCGCCAGCAGCCTTTCAGCGAGCTCCTACAATGAGCAGTTCTTC
CASSLSASSYNEQFF
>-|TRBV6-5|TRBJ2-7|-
TGTGCCAGCAAGATGGGGGGGGCGGACGAGCAGTACTTC
CASKMGGADEQYF
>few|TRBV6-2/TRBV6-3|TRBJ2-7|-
TGTGCCAGCAGCCTCGAGGGCTCCGCAAGGCTCTACGAGCAGTACTTC
CASSLEGSARLYEQYF
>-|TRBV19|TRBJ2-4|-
TGTGCCAGTAGTGTGGACAGCCTAGGAGACATTCAGTACTTC
CASSVDSLGDIQYF
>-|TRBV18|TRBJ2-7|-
TGTGCCAGCTCACCACCGGCTCACGAGCAGTACTTC
CASSPPAHEQYF
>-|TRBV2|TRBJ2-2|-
TGTGCCAGCAGTGATCAACTTCTGAACACCGGGGAGCTGTTTTTT
CASSDQLLNTGELFF
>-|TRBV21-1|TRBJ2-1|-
TGTGCCAGCGGCGACCCGAAAACTAGCGGGGGGGCCGATATCTACAATGAGCAGTTCTTC
CASGDPKTSGGADIYNEQFF